This TCR beta chain is from a study of T cell repertoires in cytomegalovirus infection. Study-level background: Recently identified HLA-C-restricted CMV epitopes and well-studied HLA-B-restricted CMV epitopes were used by the study. Study-level results: Summed frequency of public TCR beta families distinguished CMV carriers with the relevant HLA. Within the response measured ex vivo, HLA-C-restricted CMV-specific TCR beta clonotypes were dominant.

The CDR3 sequence is 15 residues long. Trimming stripped 1 base from V and 8 bases from J, with 15 bases between. Germline assignment: CDR1 SGHTA and CDR2 FQGNSA. This clonotype was counted a few times. No antigen is known for it. TCRdb analysed the reads with MiXCR anew, one entry per CDR3 protein. The sample includes 110,000 or so distinct CDR3 sequences, about 33% of them seen just once. The sample in question was CD8+ T cells from cultured PBMCs, obtained from culture after CMV antigen stimulation. The chain uses TRBV7-2 and TRBJ2-1, with a weak D call TRBD2 (7 bases). The receptor was isolated from a human donor in good health (CMV status not recorded). Some clones in this sample may be carry-over from other donors' samples. CDR3 bases: TGTGCCAGCAGCTTAGTGGGCCCGGGGGGCCATGAGCAGTTCTTC. As protein: CASSLVGPGGHEQFF.